The TCR beta chain described here comes from a study of blood T cell repertoires in COVID-19. Across the study: PBMCs, B-cell-depleted T cells, or T cells provided the cDNA or gDNA that made up the material.

The CDR3 extends over 12 amino acids. Looked up from germline, CDR1 is SGHNT and CDR2 is YENEEA. Trimming shortened V by 5 bases and J by 2 bases, and 6 bases separated the two germline ends. Some clones are missing from TCRdb's copy, which holds only in-frame ones; the method was immunoSEQ multiplex PCR. The table records 130,000 to 150,000 clones, roughly 82% of them present only once. Sequencing was performed on peripheral blood. The clonotype originates from a man aged 60-69 years with active or convalescent COVID-19. The gene calls are TRBV11-3 and TRBJ1-2; possible D gene TRBD1, 6 bases. The CDR3 DNA follows: TGTGCCAGCAGCGGACAGAACTATGGCTACACCTTC. It is translated as CASSGQNYGYTF.